This T cell receptor beta chain was identified during a study of cytomegalovirus exposure and HLA in healthy donors. 13 Jbeta primers and 60 Vbeta primers were used for the PCR. Generated by immunoSEQ multiplex PCR, the TCRdb table keeps only in-frame clones and is missing some. The sample includes more than 95,000 clones, about 78% of them seen just once. Regarding this clone: The antigen is undetermined.

Whole-study results and caveats: Later genetic work tied a missense DCLRE1C variant to beta-chain V and J trimming. CMV antigen specificity of three CMV-associated chains was confirmed in vitro. A previous analysis found most TCR beta V segments productive roughly 87% or roughly 30% of the time.

With V trimmed by 6 bases and J by 5 bases, 6 bases remained unmatched. Per germline, CDR1 MDHEN and CDR2 SYDVKM. The CDR3 sequence is 14 residues long. The receptor comes from a female donor in good health and CMV-seronegative. The sample taken for sequencing was PBMCs. This chain links TRBV28 with TRBJ1-2, with 10 bases fitting TRBD1. CDR3 amino acids: CASSRQGAQYGYTF. CDR3 coding DNA: TGTGCCAGCAGCCGACAGGGGGCACAGTATGGCTACACCTTC.